This T cell receptor (beta chain) emerged from a study of a mutant IDH1 vaccine in newly diagnosed glioma. Study-wide background: Earlier therapy was either radiotherapy, temozolomide, or both, and most got both.

Produced via immunoSEQ multiplex PCR; TCRdb's table is partial and in-frame only. Of 60,000 to 75,000 clones listed, approximately 82% are singletons. As to this clone: The antigen is undetermined.

Germline CDR1 and CDR2: MNHNS and SASEGT. The V end was cut by 0 bases, the J end by 5 bases, with 11 bases between. The CDR3 spans 15 residues. Time point meaning: baseline, week 1 (first vaccination visit). Treatment: pre-vaccination baseline after standard-of-care therapy. Overall study results and limits: No link was apparently found between pseudoprogression and changes in top peripheral T cell clonotypes.

The rearrangement uses TRBV6-1 and TRBJ1-5; possible D gene TRBD1, 6 bases. This material consisted of peripheral blood mononuclear cells (PBMCs), taken from a glioma patient treated with radiotherapy, temozolomide or both. This TCR was sampled from a woman between 18 and 29 years old with glioma. Some clones in this sample may be carry-over from other donors' samples. CDR3 sequence: CASSEAQGNYQPQHF. CDR3 DNA sequence: TGTGCCAGCAGTGAAGCGCAGGGGAATTATCAGCCCCAGCATTTT.